This is a list of T cell receptor beta chains from one sample in a study of response to subunit inactivated influenza vaccine. Via MiXCR, TCRdb re-called the RT-PCR reads, giving one row per CDR3 protein. The sample lists under 550,000 distinct CDR3 sequences, 6.5% to 8% occurring once. This specimen was PBMCs from blood, taken less than 30 months after vaccination. The receptors stem from a man aged 50 to 69 who received an inactivated influenza vaccine. Each CDR3 is given with its conserved first and last residue. Each record gives: V gene, J gene, D gene, clone size, CDR3 DNA, CDR3 protein. D genes are given only for firm matches. Clone size, where shown, is once, few, many, or a class for clones that have expanded.

TRBV4-2	TRBJ1-2	.	.	TGTGCCAGCAGCCAAGATGCAGTCCGGGCCTATGGCTACACCTTC	CASSQDAVRAYGYTF
TRBV3-1	TRBJ2-1	.	few	TGTGCCAGCAGCCAAGATAGGCTAGAGCCTTACAATGAGCAGTTCTTC	CASSQDRLEPYNEQFF
TRBV11-3	TRBJ2-1	.	few	TGTGCCAGCAGCTCAAGCGGCGGGATACATGAGCAGTTCTTC	CASSSSGGIHEQFF
TRBV5-1	TRBJ2-7	TRBD1	many	TGCGCCAGCAGCCGACGGACAGGGAAGTCCTACGAGCAGTACTTC	CASSRRTGKSYEQYF
TRBV28	TRBJ2-5	.	.	TGTGCCAGCAGAACAGGACAAGAGACCCAGTACTTC	CASRTGQETQYF
TRBV4-3	TRBJ2-1	TRBD2	few	TGCGCCAGCAGCCAAGATGGTAGCGGGCCTTACAATGAGCAGTTCTTC	CASSQDGSGPYNEQFF
TRBV4-2	TRBJ1-5	.	many	TGTGCCAGCAGCCAAGAATCAGGGAGCCAGCCCCAGCATTTT	CASSQESGSQPQHF
TRBV20-1	TRBJ1-4	.	few	TGCAGTGCGATAACCGGAGGGGCGGAAAAACTGTTTTTT	CSAITGGAEKLFF
TRBV18	TRBJ2-3	TRBD2	few	TGTGCCAGCTCCCAGACTAGCGGGGCCGTGGATACGCAGTATTTT	CASSQTSGAVDTQYF
TRBV11-2	TRBJ2-3	TRBD1	few	TGTGCCAGCAGCTTAGTTCGTCGGGACAGGGGTGCAGATACGCAGTATTTT	CASSLVRRDRGADTQYF
TRBV7-9	TRBJ2-7	TRBD1	.	TGTGCCAGCGGGTACAGGGGGTACGAGCAGTACTTC	CASGYRGYEQYF
TRBV6-1	TRBJ2-1	TRBD2	few	TGTGCCAGCAGCCTAGCGGGTATCAGCTCCTACAATGAGCAGTTCTTC	CASSLAGISSYNEQFF
TRBV29-1	TRBJ1-1	.	many	TGCAGCGTGGGAGGGGCACCCGCAACTGAAGCTTTCTTT	CSVGGAPATEAFF
TRBV4-3	TRBJ2-2	.	.	TGCGCCAGCAGCCAATTAGTCTCTGGAACCGGGGAGCTGTTTTTT	CASSQLVSGTGELFF
TRBV28	TRBJ1-2	TRBD1	many	TGTGCCAGCAGCCTTACCGGGACAGGGAGGGATAGCTTC	CASSLTGTGRDSF
TRBV29-1	TRBJ2-7	.	many	TGCAGCGTTGAAAGCCCCGACTCCTACGAGCAGTACTTC	CSVESPDSYEQYF
TRBV12-3/TRBV12-4	TRBJ1-2	.	.	TGTGCCAGCAGCACAGGGTATGGCTACACCTTC	CASSTGYGYTF
TRBV12-3/TRBV12-4	TRBJ2-5	.	many	TGTGCCAGCAGTTTGCGGGTGGAGACCCAGTACTTC	CASSLRVETQYF
TRBV5-5	TRBJ2-1	.	.	TGTGCCAGCAGCTTGGCCGGTAATGCACTAAGCTCCTACAATGAGCAGTTCTTC	CASSLAGNALSSYNEQFF
TRBV6-2/TRBV6-3	TRBJ2-1	TRBD1	many	TGTGCCAGCAGTATAACAGGGGTTTCAAATGAGCAGTTCTTC	CASSITGVSNEQFF
TRBV20-1	TRBJ1-6	TRBD1	.	TGCAGTGCTAGAGACGGGACAGGATTCTCCTATAATTCACCCCTCCACTTT	CSARDGTGFSYNSPLHF
TRBV9	TRBJ2-3	.	.	TGTGCCAGCAGCAACCGGAGCATTTTCACAGATACGCAGTATTTT	CASSNRSIFTDTQYF
TRBV20-1	TRBJ2-5	TRBD2	.	TGCAGTGCGCCGGGACTAGCGGTACTAAGAGAGACCCAGTACTTC	CSAPGLAVLRETQYF
TRBV7-7	TRBJ1-4	.	few	TGTGCTAGCAGCTCTAGACAGGCGGGTAGTCTTGAAAAACTGTTTTTT	CASSSRQAGSLEKLFF
TRBV20-1	TRBJ2-3	.	many	TGCAGTGCTAGAGGTGGGGCTCGGTCAGATACGCAGTATTTT	CSARGGARSDTQYF
TRBV6-2/TRBV6-3	TRBJ2-1	.	many	TGTGCCAGCAGTGGACACGGGGCGGCTAGCTACAATGAGCAGTTCTTC	CASSGHGAASYNEQFF